What follows are 10 T cell receptor beta chains derived from one specimen sequenced in a study of cytomegalovirus exposure and HLA in healthy donors. Amplification used 60 Vbeta primers and 13 Jbeta primers. Method: immunoSEQ multiplex PCR; TCRdb's copy keeps in-frame clones and lacks some. The table has 160,000 or so clones, around 81% seen once; the top ten hold approximately 4.4%. Material: PBMCs. The receptors were gathered from a woman aged 18-29 years in good health and CMV-seropositive.

The chain couples TRBV4-3 to TRBJ2-3; 7 bases fit TRBD1. After removal of 3 bases from V and 6 bases from J, the junction contained 3 bases not matched to a gene. The germline V gene encodes CDR1 LGHNA and CDR2 YSLEER. This CDR3 comprises 13 residues. CDR3 DNA: TGCGCCAGCAGCCAGTTCAGGGGGGATACGCAGTATTTT. This gives the protein CASSQFRGDTQYF.

This clone occurred once. This sequence joins TRBV5-1 and TRBJ1-2, with D uncertain. Trimming took off 4 bases at V and 4 bases at J, with 11 bases between the two ends. CDR3 length: 13 residues. Per germline, CDR1 SGHRS and CDR2 YFSETQ. The CDR3 loop reads CASSVEPLYGYTF. DNA of the CDR3: TGCGCCAGCAGCGTTGAGCCCCTCTATGGCTACACCTTC.

V and J are TRBV9 and TRBJ2-5, with 11 bases aligning to TRBD1. Germline V gives CDR1 SGDLS, CDR2 YYNGEE. The CDR3 has 15 amino acids. Trimming removed 4 bases from V and 5 bases from J; junction bases left unmatched: 7. The CDR3 bases are TGTGCCAGCAGCCCTCGGGACAGGGGGAGTGAGACCCAGTACTTC. It specifies CASSPRDRGSETQYF.

The CDR3 sequence: CSGEMNTEAFF. The CDR3 DNA follows: TGCAGTGGAGAGATGAACACTGAAGCTTTCTTT. This chain joins TRBV20-1 and TRBJ1-1; the D is unclear. CDR1 is DFQATT and CDR2 is SNEGSKA in the germline V gene (reference sequence). V was pared by 7 bases and J by 0 bases, with 6 bases between. This CDR3 is 11 amino acids long.

About this clone itself: The sample has other DNA sequences that encode this CDR3 too. The CDR3 sequence is CASSQLYSNQPQHF. The CDR3 DNA follows: TGCGCCAGCAGCCAACTCTATAGCAATCAGCCCCAGCATTTT. This chain joins TRBV4-1 and TRBJ1-5, with D unclear. Trimming cost V 2 bases and J 0 bases, with 5 bases left between them. The CDR3 extends over 14 amino acids. The V gene's germline CDR1 is MGHRA and CDR2 YSYEKL.

The chain couples TRBV25-1 to TRBJ2-1; tentative D call: TRBD2 (7 bases). Germline V CDR1 and CDR2: MGHDK, SYGVNS. The CDR3 length is 15 residues. Trimming left V 7 bases short and J 1 base short, with 14 bases between. The CDR3 DNA reads as TGTGCCAGCACCGAGAGGGGGGGATCCTACAATGAGCAGTTCTTC. Its protein product is CASTERGGSYNEQFF.

There are a few counts of this clone. This chain joins TRBV5-4 and TRBJ1-2; possible D gene TRBD1, 6 bases. The CDR3 length is 14 residues. The germline V and J ends were trimmed by 3 bases and 7 bases, with 16 bases remaining between them. CDR1 and CDR2 from the germline V gene are SGHNT and YYREEE (reference sequence). CDR3 DNA: TGTGCCAGCAGCTCGGGACAACTGGCTGGTGGCTACACCTTC. This codes for CASSSGQLAGGYTF.

The V gene is TRBV7-7, the J gene TRBJ2-1; TRBD2 matches at 8 bases. V dropped 5 bases and J dropped 3; count of bases not matched to a gene: 9. In germline, CDR1 is SSHAT, CDR2 FNYEAQ (reference sequence). There are 16 residues in the CDR3. For the CDR3, the DNA is TGTGCCAGCAGCCCAGGGTCCAGCGGGGGCTACAATGAGCAGTTCTTC. Protein sequence: CASSPGSSGGYNEQFF.

The V gene is TRBV7-9, the J gene TRBJ2-3; the D gene is possibly TRBD2 (5 bases). The CDR3 extends over 17 amino acids. Germline lookup yields CDR1 SEHNR and CDR2 FQNEAQ (reference sequence). V lost 0 bases, J lost 4 bases, and 17 bases lay in between. The CDR3 coding sequence is TGTGCCAGCAGCTTAGCGAGGGCAGGCCTTTACGCAGATACGCAGTATTTT. The encoded protein is CASSLARAGLYADTQYF.

The chain carries TRBV4-1 and TRBJ1-1; 8 nucleotides agree with TRBD1. The CDR3 covers 18 residues. The junction had 11 bases not matched to a gene; V was cut back by 1 base and J by 1 base. Per the germline V gene, CDR1 is MGHRA and CDR2 is YSYEKL. The CDR3: CASSQGGTGWRQNTEAFF. In DNA form, the CDR3 reads TGCGCCAGCAGCCAAGGGGGGACAGGATGGAGGCAGAACACTGAAGCTTTCTTT.